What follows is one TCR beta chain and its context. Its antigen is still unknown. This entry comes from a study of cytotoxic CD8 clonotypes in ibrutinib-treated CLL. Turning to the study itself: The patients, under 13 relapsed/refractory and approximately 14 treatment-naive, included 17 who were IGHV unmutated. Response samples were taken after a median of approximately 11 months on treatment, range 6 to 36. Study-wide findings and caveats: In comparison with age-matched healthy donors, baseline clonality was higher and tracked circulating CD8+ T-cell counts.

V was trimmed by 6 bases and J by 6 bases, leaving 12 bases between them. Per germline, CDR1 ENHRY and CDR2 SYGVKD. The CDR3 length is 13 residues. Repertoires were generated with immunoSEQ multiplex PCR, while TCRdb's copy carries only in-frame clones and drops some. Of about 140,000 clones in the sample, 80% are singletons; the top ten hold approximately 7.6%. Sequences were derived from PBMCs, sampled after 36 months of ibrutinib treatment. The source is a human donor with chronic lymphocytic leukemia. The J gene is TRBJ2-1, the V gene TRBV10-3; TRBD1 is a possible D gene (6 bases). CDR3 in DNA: TGTGCCATCAGCCTACAGGGCGGCAATGAGCAGTTCTTC. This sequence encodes CAISLQGGNEQFF.